This T cell receptor beta chain derives from a study of cytomegalovirus exposure and HLA in healthy donors. Study findings and constraints: Later analysis suggested links between common viral pathogens and several top significant clusters. Rare TCR sequences dominated, though some public TCRs recurred in many donors. Analysis performed later found more than 15,000 TCR beta sequences associated with HLA alleles at 0.05 false discovery rate. Prediction of most subjects' HLA-A and HLA-B alleles by TCR beta sequences was reportedly accurate.

In regard to this clone: The antigen remains unidentified.

Primers: 60 Vbeta forward and 13 Jbeta reverse. Profiled with immunoSEQ multiplex PCR; TCRdb holds only in-frame clones, not every one. This sample has about 35,000 clones, with around three quarters found just once. Per the germline V gene, CDR1 is MNHNY and CDR2 is SVGAGI (reference sequence). The CDR3 is made up of 15 amino acids. Trimming cost V 6 bases and J 3 bases; bases outside gene matches: 8. Material for sequencing was PBMCs. V and J are TRBV6-6 and TRBJ2-7, with 10 bases matching TRBD2. The origin of this receptor is a male donor in good health and CMV-seronegative. In nucleotides, the CDR3 is TGTGCCAGCAGAGATGAAGGACTAGCGGTCTACGAGCAGTACTTC. Amino acid sequence: CASRDEGLAVYEQYF.